Presented here are 32 T cell receptor beta chains from one specimen sequenced in a study of cytomegalovirus exposure and HLA in healthy donors. TCRdb keeps only in-frame clones here, not all; method: immunoSEQ multiplex PCR. The sample carries about 140,000 clones, approximately 86% recorded once. The sequenced material came from PBMCs. These receptors were collected from a woman between 18 and 30 years old in good health and CMV-seropositive.

The chain couples TRBV6-1 to TRBJ2-7; unclear D gene. The V end lost 10 bases, the J end lost 9 bases, and 22 bases lay between the germline ends. The CDR3 contains 13 residues. Per the germline V gene, CDR1 is MNHNS and CDR2 is SASEGT. The CDR3 is CATSLSPRTLQYF. As DNA, the CDR3 is TGTGCCACCTCCCTTAGCCCCAGAACACTGCAGTACTTC.

The chain has TRBV28 and TRBJ2-7; 10 bases are shared with TRBD1. Germline V gene lookup returns CDR1 MDHEN and CDR2 SYDVKM. The CDR3 contains 15 residues. The V and J ends lost 3 bases and 5 bases, in that order; junction bases with no gene match: 7. This chain's CDR3 is CASSFAGTGVDEQYF. The DNA for the CDR3 is TGTGCCAGCAGTTTTGCAGGGACAGGGGTTGACGAGCAGTACTTC.

CDR3 sequence (DNA): TGCGCCAGCAGCTTGCAGCGGGGGGCGGTAAATACGCAGTATTTT. Translating gives CASSLQRGAVNTQYF. This chain joins TRBV5-1 and TRBJ2-3, with 9 bases that match TRBD2. From germline, CDR1 is SGHRS and CDR2 YFSETQ. The CDR3 totals 15 residues. The ends lost 1 base at V and 7 bases at J; junction bases unmatched: 7.

The chain combines TRBV27 with TRBJ1-2; D may be TRBD1 (6 bases). The CDR3 runs to 15 residues. V was pared by 2 bases and J by 2 bases, with 12 bases between. CDR1 and CDR2 (germline): MNHEY, SMNVEV (reference sequence). The chain's CDR3 is CASSLVRGRNYGYTF. The CDR3 DNA is TGTGCCAGCAGTTTAGTGCGGGGGCGCAACTATGGCTACACCTTC.

Here the CDR3 reads CASRSQGQPQHF. The CDR3 DNA reads TGTGCCAGCAGGTCCCAGGGTCAGCCCCAGCATTTT. The chain employs TRBV6-6 and TRBJ1-5; TRBD1 is a possible D gene (5 bases). CDR1 is MNHNY and CDR2 is SVGAGI in the germline V gene (reference sequence). This CDR3 comprises 12 residues. The V and J ends lost 6 bases and 6 bases respectively, with 9 bases between them.

The chain joins TRBV28 to TRBJ2-2; TRBD1 is a possible D gene (6 bases). Between the trimmed V and J ends, which lost 6 bases and 2 bases, there was a span of 19 bases. The CDR3 spans 17 residues. Germline assignment: CDR1 MDHEN and CDR2 SYDVKM. CDR3 region: CASRSQPGTINTGELFF. In DNA form, the CDR3 reads TGTGCCAGCAGATCCCAGCCCGGGACAATTAACACCGGGGAGCTGTTTTTT. Full variable domain (missing parts from reference TRBV28 and TRBJ2-2): DVKVTQSSRYLVKRTGEKVFLECVQDMDHENMFWYRQDPGLGLRLIYFSYDVKMKEKGDIPEGYSVSREKKERFSLILESASTNQTSMYLCASRSQPGTINTGELFFGEGSRLTVL.

This clone showed up just once. The gene calls are TRBV10-2 and TRBJ1-2, with D possibly matching TRBD1 (5 bases). Trimming stripped 0 bases from V and 0 bases from J, with 8 bases between. Per the germline V gene, CDR1 is WSHSY and CDR2 is SAAADI. This CDR3 is 15 amino acids long. CDR3 sequence reads: CASSESDTTNYGYTF. DNA of the CDR3: TGCGCCAGCAGTGAGTCGGACACCACTAACTATGGCTACACCTTC.

This chain uses TRBV5-1 with TRBJ2-5; TRBD1 aligns across 8 bases. The CDR3 covers 13 residues. Germline V lookup: CDR1 SGHRS, CDR2 YFSETQ. Trimming took 7 bases from V and 1 from J; bases not matched to a gene: 3. Here the CDR3 reads CASGGQGQETQYF. CDR3 coding DNA: TGCGCCAGCGGTGGACAGGGCCAAGAGACCCAGTACTTC.

V usage is TRBV7-9 and J usage is TRBJ1-6; D not certain. This CDR3 has 15 amino acids. The V end lost 7 bases, the J end lost 5 bases, and 15 bases lay between the germline ends. Germline loops: CDR1 SEHNR, CDR2 FQNEAQ (reference sequence). The CDR3 sequence is CASTPPTGNNSPLHF. The CDR3 DNA reads as TGTGCCAGCACCCCCCCGACGGGAAATAATTCACCCCTCCACTTT.

V gene TRBV7-2 combines with J gene TRBJ2-1, with 8 bases lining up with TRBD2. Germline CDR1 reads SGHTA; CDR2 reads FQGNSA. The CDR3 extends over 15 amino acids. V lost 3 bases and J lost 9; bases outside the gene matches: 10. CDR3 protein: CASSLGGLTSGEQFF. The CDR3 nucleotides read TGTGCCAGCAGCTTGGGGGGGCTCACTAGCGGTGAGCAGTTCTTC.

The V call is TRBV15, the J call TRBJ1-2, with 8 bases that match TRBD1. Germline lookup yields CDR1 LNHNV and CDR2 YYDKDF (reference sequence). V was clipped by 0 bases and J by 7 bases; unmatched bases: 4. This CDR3 has 14 amino acids. CDR3: CATSRDGQGPGYTF. The DNA for the CDR3 is TGTGCCACCAGCAGAGACGGACAGGGCCCTGGCTACACCTTC.

This clone was seen just once. The V gene is TRBV4-3, the J gene TRBJ2-5; D possibly corresponds to TRBD1 (5 bases). V dropped 1 base and J dropped 3 bases, with 9 bases sitting between them. The CDR3 sequence is 14 residues long. Germline loops: CDR1 LGHNA, CDR2 YSLEER. CDR3: CASSQAGYEETQYF. In DNA form, the CDR3 reads TGCGCCAGCAGCCAAGCAGGGTACGAAGAGACCCAGTACTTC.

V is TRBV7-9 and J is TRBJ1-2; no reliable D call. Trimming removed 5 bases from V and 4 bases from J, with 14 bases in between. The CDR3 length is 14 residues. CDR1 and CDR2 from the germline V gene are SEHNR and FQNEAQ (reference sequence). For the CDR3, the DNA is TGTGCCAGCAGCCGACCGGGGAATATCTATGGCTACACCTTC. This codes for CASSRPGNIYGYTF.

The V call is TRBV4-2, the J call TRBJ2-5; 7 positions agree with TRBD1. The germline V gene encodes CDR1 LGHNA and CDR2 YNFKEQ. There are 15 residues in the CDR3. V shed 3 bases, J shed 4 bases, and the junction held 8 bases outside the gene matches. DNA of the CDR3: TGTGCCAGCAGCCAGGGTACAGGGGTAGGAGAGACCCAGTACTTC. Translation gives CASSQGTGVGETQYF.

V gene TRBV10-3 combines with J gene TRBJ2-3, with 8 nucleotides matching TRBD1. CDR3 size: 14 residues. Germline-derived CDR1 and CDR2 are ENHRY and SYGVKD. V gave up 5 bases and J gave up 5 bases; unmatched junction bases: 6. CDR3 protein: CAISSGGSGDTQYF. CDR3 coding DNA: TGTGCCATCAGTTCAGGGGGCTCAGGAGATACGCAGTATTTT.

The genes are TRBV6-1 and TRBJ2-3, with D possibly matching TRBD2 (6 bases). The V gene lost 3 bases and the J gene lost 2 bases, with 12 bases spanning the gap. CDR1 and CDR2 (germline): MNHNS, SASEGT. The CDR3 spans 15 residues. CDR3 loop: CASSDLREYTDTQYF. The CDR3 bases are TGTGCCAGCAGTGATTTGCGGGAATACACAGATACGCAGTATTTT.

The chain recombines TRBV7-3 with TRBJ1-1; D possibly corresponds to TRBD1 (5 bases). Germline V gene data show CDR1 as SGHTA and CDR2 as FQGTGA. Trimming left V 2 bases short and J 5 bases short, with 9 bases between. The length of the CDR3 is 13 residues. For the CDR3, the DNA is TGTGCCAGCAGCTTACAGGGATGGACTGAAGCTTTCTTT. As protein: CASSLQGWTEAFF.

This sequence joins TRBV11-3 and TRBJ2-3; 12 nucleotides agree with TRBD2. The trim removed 6 bases at V and 0 bases at J, leaving 4 bases unmatched. The germline V gene has CDR1 SGHNT and CDR2 YENEEA. This CDR3 region has 16 residues. CDR3 protein: CASSPGLAGSTDTQYF. In DNA form, the CDR3 reads TGTGCCAGCAGTCCCGGACTAGCGGGGAGCACAGATACGCAGTATTTT.

The CDR3 protein is CASSRRGGLNNEQFF. The CDR3 DNA reads TGCGCCAGCAGCAGGAGGGGGGGCCTCAACAATGAGCAGTTCTTC. V gene TRBV10-1 combines with J gene TRBJ2-1, with D perhaps matching TRBD2 (7 bases). The CDR3 contains 15 residues. V lost 6 bases to trimming and J lost 5 bases, with 17 bases between them. The V gene's germline CDR1 is WNHNN and CDR2 SYGVQD (reference sequence).

The rearrangement links TRBV29-1 to TRBJ2-1; 12 bases match TRBD2. Germline CDR1 reads SQVTM; CDR2 reads ANQGSEA. V lost 6 bases and J lost 10; bases outside the gene matches: 10. CDR3 size: 14 residues. The CDR3 spells CSVSTSGGLLEQFF. CDR3 DNA: TGCAGCGTATCTACTAGCGGGGGGCTCTTAGAGCAGTTCTTC.

The rearrangement links TRBV11-2 to TRBJ1-3, with a possible D match to TRBD1 (5 bases). The germline V gene has CDR1 SGHAT and CDR2 FQNNGV. V was clipped by 2 bases and J by 2 bases, with 10 bases between them. CDR3 size: 15 residues. The CDR3 loop is CASSLQGGTGNTIYF. The CDR3 DNA reads TGTGCCAGCAGCTTACAGGGAGGCACTGGAAACACCATATATTTT.

The chain uses TRBV5-6 and TRBJ2-7; 8 bases are a match to TRBD1. J lost 3 bases, V lost 1 base, and 3 bases had no gene match. This CDR3 is built from 14 residues. Germline assignment: CDR1 SGHDT and CDR2 YYEEEE. CDR3 in amino acids: CASSLYRGNYEQYF. The CDR3 nucleotides read TGTGCCAGCAGCTTGTACAGGGGGAACTACGAGCAGTACTTC.

The chain has TRBV4-1 and TRBJ1-3; 8 bases are a match to TRBD1. This CDR3 is 16 amino acids long. V lost 2 bases, J lost 0 bases, and 3 bases stayed unmatched. Germline V CDR1 and CDR2: MGHRA, YSYEKL. Written as DNA, the CDR3 is TGCGCCAGCAGCCAACCCGGACAGGGCTCTGGAAACACCATATATTTT. Protein sequence: CASSQPGQGSGNTIYF.

This chain connects TRBV9 to TRBJ2-3; 8 bases fit TRBD2. The V gene end was trimmed by 1 base and the J gene end by 2 bases; junction bases not matched to a gene: 18. Germline CDR1 is SGDLS and CDR2 is YYNGEE. The CDR3 is made up of 20 amino acids. The CDR3 spells CASSVTRGEGVTSHTDTQYF. The DNA for the CDR3 is TGTGCCAGCAGCGTAACGCGGGGGGAAGGGGTGACTAGCCACACAGATACGCAGTATTTT. Variable domain in full (rest from reference TRBV9 and TRBJ2-3): DSGVTQTPKHLITATGQRVTLRCSPRSGDLSVYWYQQSLDQGLQFLIQYYNGEERAKGNILERFSAQQFPDLHSELNLSSLELGDSALYFCASSVTRGEGVTSHTDTQYFGPGTRLTVL.

The genes are TRBV6-5 and TRBJ2-1, with D tentatively TRBD2 (6 bases). The CDR3 totals 12 residues. The V gene's germline CDR1 is MNHEY and CDR2 SVGAGI. V was cut by 8 bases and J by 3 bases, with 8 bases left in between. The DNA of the CDR3 is TGTGCCAGCTGGACTAACTACAATGAGCAGTTCTTC. The encoded protein is CASWTNYNEQFF.

The V and J genes are TRBV5-1 and TRBJ2-7, with TRBD2 identical over 10 bases. V was pared by 3 bases and J by 1 base, with 4 bases of the junction left unmatched. The germline V gene encodes CDR1 SGHRS and CDR2 YFSETQ. The CDR3 has 15 amino acids. CDR3 in amino acids: CASSSVAGGSYEQYF. For the CDR3, the DNA is TGCGCCAGCAGCTCCGTAGCGGGGGGTTCCTACGAGCAGTACTTC.

The V call is TRBV28, the J call TRBJ1-1, with 8 bases aligning to TRBD1. Germline V gene sequence: CDR1 MDHEN, CDR2 SYDVKM. This CDR3 has 13 amino acids. V was clipped by 10 bases and J by 4 bases; unmatched bases: 8. CDR3 in DNA: TGTGCCACGGGACAGGCATTAGTCACTGAAGCTTTCTTT. This gives the protein CATGQALVTEAFF.

This clone was recorded once. The chain has TRBV21-1 and TRBJ2-7; the table's D call of TRBD2 was not tested on the DNA. TRBV21-1 has pseudogene status. The CDR3 has 16 residues. DNA for the CDR3: TGTGCCAGCAGCAAAGTTGAGGGTGGATGGAGGGAGGAGCAGTACTTC. Its protein is CASSKVEGGWREEQYF.

This sequence joins TRBV19 and TRBJ1-5; possibly TRBD1 for D (5 bases). Per germline, CDR1 LNHDA and CDR2 SQIVND (reference sequence). V was pared by 7 bases and J by 6 bases, with 16 bases between. The CDR3 totals 14 residues. CDR3 region: CASIGRAPIQPQHF. Here the CDR3 DNA reads TGTGCCAGTATCGGCAGGGCCCCAATTCAGCCCCAGCATTTT.

The chain carries TRBV4-2 and TRBJ2-3; no clear D gene. The CDR3 sequence is 16 residues long. Trimming stripped 0 bases from V and 6 bases from J, with 16 bases between. Germline V gene data show CDR1 as LGHNA and CDR2 as YNFKEQ. The CDR3 sequence: CASSQDKSRVGDTQYF. The CDR3 DNA reads TGTGCCAGCAGCCAAGATAAATCCCGGGTCGGGGATACGCAGTATTTT.

The V and J genes are TRBV7-2 and TRBJ2-1; TRBD2 matches at 14 bases. Trimming removed 5 bases from V and 8 bases from J; junction bases left unmatched: 5. Germline CDR1 is SGHTA and CDR2 is FQGNSA. The CDR3 sequence is 15 residues long. The CDR3 nucleotides are TGTGCCAGCAGCAGAGGGACTAGCGGGAGTGATGAGCAGTTCTTC. It specifies CASSRGTSGSDEQFF.

This clone was seen only once. The chain recombines TRBV29-1 with TRBJ2-2; TRBD2 might be the D (6 bases). CDR3 length equals 14 residues. Germline V lookup: CDR1 SQVTM, CDR2 ANQGSEA. Trimming left V 4 bases short and J 3 bases short, with 12 bases between. CDR3 sequence: CSVVRRGDTGELFF. The CDR3 nucleotides read TGCAGCGTTGTTCGGCGGGGCGACACCGGGGAGCTGTTTTTT.